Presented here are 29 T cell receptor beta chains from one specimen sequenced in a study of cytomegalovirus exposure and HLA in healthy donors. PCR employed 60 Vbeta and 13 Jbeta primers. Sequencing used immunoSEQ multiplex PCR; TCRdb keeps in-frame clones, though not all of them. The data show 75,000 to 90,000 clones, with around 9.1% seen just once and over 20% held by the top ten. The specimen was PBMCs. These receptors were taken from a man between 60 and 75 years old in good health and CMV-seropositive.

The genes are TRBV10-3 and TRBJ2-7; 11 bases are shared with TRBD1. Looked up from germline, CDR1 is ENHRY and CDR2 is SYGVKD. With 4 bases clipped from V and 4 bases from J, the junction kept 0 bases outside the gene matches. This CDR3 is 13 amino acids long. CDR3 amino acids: CAISGDRGYEQYV. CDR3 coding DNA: TGTGCCATCAGTGGGGACAGGGGGTACGAGCAGTACGTC.

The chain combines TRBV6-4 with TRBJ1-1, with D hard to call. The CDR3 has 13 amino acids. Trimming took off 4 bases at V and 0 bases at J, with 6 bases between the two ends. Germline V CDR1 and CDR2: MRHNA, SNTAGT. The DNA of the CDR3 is TGTGCCAGCAGTGTGAGAGTGAACACTGAAGCTTTCTTT. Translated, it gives CASSVRVNTEAFF.

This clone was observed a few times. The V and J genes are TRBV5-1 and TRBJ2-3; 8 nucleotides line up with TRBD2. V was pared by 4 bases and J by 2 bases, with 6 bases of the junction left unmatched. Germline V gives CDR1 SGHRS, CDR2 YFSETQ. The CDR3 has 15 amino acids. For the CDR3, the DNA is TGCGCCAGCAGCCTAAGCGGGGGAGTCACAGATACGCAGTATTTT. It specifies CASSLSGGVTDTQYF.

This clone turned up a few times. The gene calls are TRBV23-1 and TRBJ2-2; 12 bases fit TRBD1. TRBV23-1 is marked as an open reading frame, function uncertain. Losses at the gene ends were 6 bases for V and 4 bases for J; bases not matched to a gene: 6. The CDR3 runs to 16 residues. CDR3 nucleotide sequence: TGCGCCAGCAGCTGGGGGGGACAGGGGGCCACCGGGGAGCTGTTTTTT. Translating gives CASSWGGQGATGELFF.

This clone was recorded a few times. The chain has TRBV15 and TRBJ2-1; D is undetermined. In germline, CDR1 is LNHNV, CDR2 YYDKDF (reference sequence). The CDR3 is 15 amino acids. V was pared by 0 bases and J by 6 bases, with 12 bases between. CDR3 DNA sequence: TGTGCCACCAGCAGAGATGGTTCTAGTTTCAATGAGCAGTTCTTC. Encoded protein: CATSRDGSSFNEQFF.

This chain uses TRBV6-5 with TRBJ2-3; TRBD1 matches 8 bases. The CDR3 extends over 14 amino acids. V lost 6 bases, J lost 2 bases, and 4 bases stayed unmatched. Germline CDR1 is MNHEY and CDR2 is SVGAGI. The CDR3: CASRDRVSTDTQYF. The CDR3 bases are TGTGCCAGCAGGGACAGGGTTTCCACAGATACGCAGTATTTT.

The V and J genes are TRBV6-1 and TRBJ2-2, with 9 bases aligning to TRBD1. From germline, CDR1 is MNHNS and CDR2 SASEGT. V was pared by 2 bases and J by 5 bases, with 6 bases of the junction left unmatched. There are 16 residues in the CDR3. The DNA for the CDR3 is TGTGCCAGCAGTGAAAAAGGACAGGGGCGGACCGGGGAGCTGTTTTTT. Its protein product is CASSEKGQGRTGELFF.

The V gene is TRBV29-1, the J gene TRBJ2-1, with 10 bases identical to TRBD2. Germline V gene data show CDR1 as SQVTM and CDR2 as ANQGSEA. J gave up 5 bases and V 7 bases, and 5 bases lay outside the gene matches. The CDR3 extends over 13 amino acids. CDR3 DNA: TGCAGCGCCTCTCTAGCGGGAGACAATGAGCAGTTCTTC. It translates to CSASLAGDNEQFF.

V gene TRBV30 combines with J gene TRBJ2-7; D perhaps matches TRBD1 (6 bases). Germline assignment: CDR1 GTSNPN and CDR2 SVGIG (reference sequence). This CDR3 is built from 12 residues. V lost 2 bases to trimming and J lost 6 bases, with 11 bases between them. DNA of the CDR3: TGTGCCTGGAGTATACAGGGTCCCGAGCAGTACGTC. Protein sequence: CAWSIQGPEQYV.

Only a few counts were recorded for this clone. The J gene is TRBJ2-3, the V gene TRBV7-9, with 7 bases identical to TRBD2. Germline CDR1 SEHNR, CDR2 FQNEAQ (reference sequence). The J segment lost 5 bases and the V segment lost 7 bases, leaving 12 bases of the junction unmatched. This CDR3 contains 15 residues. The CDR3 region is CASKGLAGAEDTQYF. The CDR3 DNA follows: TGTGCCAGCAAAGGGCTCGCGGGAGCAGAAGATACGCAGTATTTT.

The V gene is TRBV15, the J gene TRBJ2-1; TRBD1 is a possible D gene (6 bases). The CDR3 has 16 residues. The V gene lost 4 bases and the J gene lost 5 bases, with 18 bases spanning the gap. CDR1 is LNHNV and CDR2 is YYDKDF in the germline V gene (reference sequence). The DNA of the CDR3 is TGTGCCACCAGCACCCGACAGGAAAATCCTAACAATGAGCAGTTCTTC. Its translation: CATSTRQENPNNEQFF.

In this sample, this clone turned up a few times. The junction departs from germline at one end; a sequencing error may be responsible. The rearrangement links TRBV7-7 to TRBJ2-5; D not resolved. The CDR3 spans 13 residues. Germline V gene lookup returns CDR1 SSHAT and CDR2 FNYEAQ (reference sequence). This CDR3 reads CASSLGLVETQYF. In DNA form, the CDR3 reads TGTGCTAGCAGCTTAGGGCTGGTAGAGACCCAGTACTTC.

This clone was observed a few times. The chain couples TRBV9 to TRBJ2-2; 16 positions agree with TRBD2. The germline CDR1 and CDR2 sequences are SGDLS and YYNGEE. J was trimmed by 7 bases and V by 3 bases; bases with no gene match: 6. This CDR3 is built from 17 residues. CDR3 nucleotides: TGTGCCAGCAGCGCCCCGGGACTAGCGGGAGGGTTCGGGGAGCTGTTTTTT. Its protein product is CASSAPGLAGGFGELFF.

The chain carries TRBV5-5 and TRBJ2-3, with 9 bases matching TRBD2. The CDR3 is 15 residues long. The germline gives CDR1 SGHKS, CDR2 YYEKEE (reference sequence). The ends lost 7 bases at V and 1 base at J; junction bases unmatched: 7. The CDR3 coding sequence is TGTGCCAGCGAGCCGGGACTAGCCGGCACAGATACGCAGTATTTT. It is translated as CASEPGLAGTDTQYF. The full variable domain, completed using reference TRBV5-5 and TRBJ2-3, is DAGVTQSPTHLIKTRGQQVTLRCSPISGHKSVSWYQQVLGQGPQFIFQYYEKEERGRGNFPDRFSARQFPNYSSELNVNALLLGDSALYLCASEPGLAGTDTQYFGPGTRLTVL.

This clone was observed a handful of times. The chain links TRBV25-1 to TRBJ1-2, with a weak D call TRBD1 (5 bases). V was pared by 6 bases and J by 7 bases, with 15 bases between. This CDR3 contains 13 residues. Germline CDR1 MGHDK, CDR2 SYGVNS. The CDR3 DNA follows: TGTGCCAGCAGCCACCAGGGAACCGGTGGCTACACCTTC. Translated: CASSHQGTGGYTF.

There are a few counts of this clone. The chain's CDR3 is CASSVGDRISGNTIYF. The CDR3 coding sequence is TGTGCCAGTAGCGTAGGGGACAGGATCTCTGGAAACACCATATATTTT. The V and J genes are TRBV19 and TRBJ1-3, with TRBD1 matching 8 bases. CDR1 is LNHDA and CDR2 is SQIVND in the germline V gene (reference sequence). Trimming took 6 bases from V and 0 from J; bases not matched to a gene: 7. The CDR3 sequence is 16 residues long.

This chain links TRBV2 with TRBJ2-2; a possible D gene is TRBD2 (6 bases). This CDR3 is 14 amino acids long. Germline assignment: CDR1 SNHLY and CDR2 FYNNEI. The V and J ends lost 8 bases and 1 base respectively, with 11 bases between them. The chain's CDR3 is CASGVAVNTGELFF. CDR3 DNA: TGTGCCAGCGGGGTAGCGGTGAACACCGGGGAGCTGTTTTTT.

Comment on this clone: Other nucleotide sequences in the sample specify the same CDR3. The chain's CDR3 is CASSLIEAGELFF. The CDR3 nucleotides are TGTGCCAGCAGCTTAATAGAGGCCGGGGAGCTGTTTTTT. The V gene is TRBV7-9, the J gene TRBJ2-2; no reliable D call. The V end was cut by 2 bases, the J end by 6 bases, with 7 bases between. Per germline, CDR1 SEHNR and CDR2 FQNEAQ (reference sequence). The CDR3 has 13 amino acids.

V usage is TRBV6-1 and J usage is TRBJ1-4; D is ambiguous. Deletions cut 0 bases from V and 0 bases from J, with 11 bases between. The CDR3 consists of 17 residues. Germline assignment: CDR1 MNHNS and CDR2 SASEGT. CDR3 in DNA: TGTGCCAGCAGTGAAGCGCTAGCAGTCGCAACTAATGAAAAACTGTTTTTT. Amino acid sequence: CASSEALAVATNEKLFF.

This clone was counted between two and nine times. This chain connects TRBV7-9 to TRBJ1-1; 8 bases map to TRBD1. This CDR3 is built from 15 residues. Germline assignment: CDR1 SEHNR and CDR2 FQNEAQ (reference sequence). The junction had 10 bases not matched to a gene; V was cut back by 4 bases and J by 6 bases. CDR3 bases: TGTGCCAGCAGCTGGGAGTCAGGGGGCAGATCTGAAGCTTTCTTT. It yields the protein CASSWESGGRSEAFF.

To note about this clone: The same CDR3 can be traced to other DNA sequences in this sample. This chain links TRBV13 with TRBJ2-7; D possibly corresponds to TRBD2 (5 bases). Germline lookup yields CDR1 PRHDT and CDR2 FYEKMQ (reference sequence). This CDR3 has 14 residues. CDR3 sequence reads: CASSLGRGSYEQYV. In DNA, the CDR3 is TGTGCCAGCAGCTTAGGCCGGGGTAGTTACGAACAGTACGTC.

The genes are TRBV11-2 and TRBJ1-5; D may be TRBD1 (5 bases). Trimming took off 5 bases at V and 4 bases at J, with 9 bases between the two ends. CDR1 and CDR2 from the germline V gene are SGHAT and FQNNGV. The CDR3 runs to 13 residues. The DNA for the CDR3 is TGTGCCAGCAGCCTCGACAGAAATCAGCCCCAGCATTTT. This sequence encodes CASSLDRNQPQHF.

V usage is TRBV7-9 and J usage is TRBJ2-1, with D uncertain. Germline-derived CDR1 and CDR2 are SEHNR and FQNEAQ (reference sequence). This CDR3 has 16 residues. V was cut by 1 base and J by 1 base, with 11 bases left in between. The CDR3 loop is CASSLVLPVSYNEQFF. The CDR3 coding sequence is TGTGCCAGCAGCTTAGTCCTCCCGGTTTCCTACAATGAGCAGTTCTTC.

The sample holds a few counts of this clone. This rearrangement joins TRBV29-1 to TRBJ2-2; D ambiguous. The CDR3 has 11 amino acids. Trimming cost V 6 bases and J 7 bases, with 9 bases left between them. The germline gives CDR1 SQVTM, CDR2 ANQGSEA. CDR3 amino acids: CSVTVFGELFF. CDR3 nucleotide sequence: TGCAGCGTCACAGTCTTCGGGGAGCTGTTTTTT.

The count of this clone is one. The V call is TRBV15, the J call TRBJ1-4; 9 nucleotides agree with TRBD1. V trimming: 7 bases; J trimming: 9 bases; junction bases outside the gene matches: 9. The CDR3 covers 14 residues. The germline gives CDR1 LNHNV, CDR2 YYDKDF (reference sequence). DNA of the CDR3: TGTGCCACCACACCCGGGACAGGGTTGCAAAAACTGTTTTTT. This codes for CATTPGTGLQKLFF. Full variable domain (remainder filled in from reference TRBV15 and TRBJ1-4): DAMVIQNPRYQVTQFGKPVTLSCSQTLNHNVMYWYQQKSSQAPKLLFHYYDKDFNNEADTPDNFQSRRPNTSFCFLDIRSPGLGDTAMYLCATTPGTGLQKLFFGSGTQLSVL.

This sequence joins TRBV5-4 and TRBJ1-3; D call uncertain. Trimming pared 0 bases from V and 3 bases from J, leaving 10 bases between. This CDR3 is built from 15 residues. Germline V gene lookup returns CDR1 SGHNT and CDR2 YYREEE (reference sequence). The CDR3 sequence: CASSLGQSNGNTIYF. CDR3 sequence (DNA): TGTGCCAGCAGCTTGGGGCAGTCGAATGGAAACACCATATATTTT.

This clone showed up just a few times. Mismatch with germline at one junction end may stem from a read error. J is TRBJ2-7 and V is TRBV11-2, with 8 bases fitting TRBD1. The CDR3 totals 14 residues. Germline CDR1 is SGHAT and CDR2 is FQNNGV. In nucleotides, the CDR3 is TGTGCCAGCAGCTCAGGGTCGGGACAGGTCTTATCCCACTTC. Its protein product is CASSSGSGQVLSHF.

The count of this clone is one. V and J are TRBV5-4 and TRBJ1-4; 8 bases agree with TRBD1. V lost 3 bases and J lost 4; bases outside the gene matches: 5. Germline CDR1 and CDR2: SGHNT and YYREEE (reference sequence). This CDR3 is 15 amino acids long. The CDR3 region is CASSSGQGLNEKLFF. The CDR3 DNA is TGTGCCAGCAGCTCAGGACAGGGCCTTAATGAAAAACTGTTTTTT.

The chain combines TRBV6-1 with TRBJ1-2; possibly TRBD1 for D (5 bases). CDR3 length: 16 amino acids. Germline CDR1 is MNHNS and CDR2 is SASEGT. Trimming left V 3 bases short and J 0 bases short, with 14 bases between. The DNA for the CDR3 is TGTGCCAGCAGTGAGGGGCAGGGTGCGGCTAACTATGGCTACACCTTC. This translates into CASSEGQGAANYGYTF.